These 20 T cell receptor beta chains were sequenced from one sample in a study of STAT5B mutations in CD4+ large granular lymphocyte leukemia. Profiling relied on immunoSEQ multiplex PCR, and the TCRdb table lists in-frame clones only, not all of them. The table has about 24,000 clones, 60% to 85% seen once. The sample comprised CD4+ T cells from blood buffy coats. These receptor sequences come from a human donor in good health.

This clone was counted a single time. The chain recombines TRBV6-1 with TRBJ1-6; D unresolved. The germline V and J ends were trimmed by 6 bases and 4 bases, with 10 bases remaining between them. The germline V gene has CDR1 MNHNS and CDR2 SASEGT. This CDR3 is 14 amino acids long. The CDR3 loop reads CASRGTDYNSPLHF. In DNA form, the CDR3 reads TGTGCCAGCAGGGGCACCGATTATAATTCACCCCTCCACTTT.

The chain links TRBV9 to TRBJ2-2, with TRBD2 as a possible D gene (6 bases). Germline lookup yields CDR1 SGDLS and CDR2 YYNGEE. This CDR3 contains 14 residues. V was shortened by 4 bases and J by 2 bases, with 9 bases between the two germline ends. CDR3 loop: CASSRTTNTGELFF. CDR3 coding DNA: TGTGCCAGCAGCCGGACTACCAACACCGGGGAGCTGTTTTTT.

In this sample, this clone turned up a few times. The rearrangement uses TRBV6-6 and TRBJ2-7; the D gene is possibly TRBD1 (5 bases). The V gene lost 6 bases and the J gene lost 3 bases, with 9 bases spanning the gap. The CDR3 extends over 12 amino acids. Germline V gene lookup returns CDR1 MNHNY and CDR2 SVGAGI (reference sequence). The CDR3 bases are TGTGCCAGCAGGGCCCAGGGCTACGAGCAGTACTTC. Protein sequence: CASRAQGYEQYF.

The gene calls are TRBV27 and TRBJ2-1; 9 bases line up with TRBD1. The CDR3 consists of 14 residues. Germline V lookup: CDR1 MNHEY, CDR2 SMNVEV (reference sequence). V shed 3 bases, J shed 6 bases, and the junction held 3 bases outside the gene matches. The DNA for the CDR3 is TGTGCCAGCAGTTTTTGGGACAGGGTCAATGAGCAGTTCTTC. Translating gives CASSFWDRVNEQFF.

The chain recombines TRBV15 with TRBJ2-2; 10 positions agree with TRBD1. Trimming took 3 bases from V and 5 from J; bases not matched to a gene: 3. This CDR3 is built from 15 residues. In germline, CDR1 is LNHNV, CDR2 YYDKDF (reference sequence). The CDR3 loop reads CATSSGTGDTGELFF. The CDR3 nucleotides are TGTGCCACCAGCAGCGGGACAGGGGATACCGGGGAGCTGTTTTTT.

The chain links TRBV6-5 to TRBJ2-3; 9 nucleotides align to TRBD2. Germline lookup yields CDR1 MNHEY and CDR2 SVGAGI. Trimming removed 6 bases from V and 2 bases from J; junction bases left unmatched: 3. CDR3 length equals 14 residues. The CDR3 region has the DNA TGTGCCAGCAGGCGGGAGGGCCTCACAGATACGCAGTATTTT. This translates into CASRREGLTDTQYF.

The J gene is TRBJ2-1, the V gene TRBV2, with unresolved D. Germline lookup yields CDR1 SNHLY and CDR2 FYNNEI. The CDR3 loop spans 12 amino acids. The V end was cut by 3 bases, the J end by 8 bases, with 8 bases between. CDR3 region: CASSEIGHEQFF. In nucleotides, the CDR3 is TGTGCCAGCAGTGAGATAGGGCATGAGCAGTTCTTC.

The chain carries TRBV28 and TRBJ2-2; D possibly corresponds to TRBD1 (6 bases). V lost 7 bases to trimming and J lost 0 bases, with 9 bases between them. The CDR3 consists of 14 residues. The germline gives CDR1 MDHEN, CDR2 SYDVKM. For the CDR3, the DNA is TGTGCCAGCATTGGACAGCCGAACACCGGGGAGCTGTTTTTT. Protein product: CASIGQPNTGELFF.

The chain employs TRBV29-1 and TRBJ2-1, with 8 bases aligning to TRBD2. The length of the CDR3 is 16 residues. Germline V CDR1 and CDR2: SQVTM, ANQGSEA. Trimming took 1 base from V and 5 from J; bases not matched to a gene: 10. The CDR3 DNA is TGCAGCGTTGAAGGAGTAGCGGGGCTGGGTGACAATGAGCAGTTCTTC. This encodes CSVEGVAGLGDNEQFF.

The rearrangement joins TRBV6-4 to TRBJ1-2; perhaps TRBD1 as D (6 bases). Trimming pared 8 bases from V and 1 base from J, leaving 11 bases between. Germline lookup yields CDR1 MRHNA and CDR2 SNTAGT. CDR3 length: 13 residues. CDR3 DNA sequence: TGTGCCAGCCGCGAGGACAGTAACTATGGCTACACCTTC. It codes for CASREDSNYGYTF.

The chain links TRBV15 to TRBJ2-2, with 14 bases identical to TRBD2. The CDR3 contains 16 residues. From germline, CDR1 is LNHNV and CDR2 YYDKDF (reference sequence). J gave up 4 bases and V 6 bases, and 4 bases lay outside the gene matches. CDR3 in DNA: TGTGCCACCAGGGGGGGGACTAGCGGGAGCACCGGGGAGCTGTTTTTT. As protein: CATRGGTSGSTGELFF. The full variable domain, in which reference TRBV15 and TRBJ2-2 provide the parts outside the CDR3, is DAMVIQNPRYQVTQFGKPVTLSCSQTLNHNVMYWYQQKSSQAPKLLFHYYDKDFNNEADTPDNFQSRRPNTSFCFLDIRSPGLGDTAMYLCATRGGTSGSTGELFFGEGSRLTVL.

The chain uses TRBV7-3 and TRBJ1-1; maybe TRBD1 (5 bases). V lost 0 bases, J lost 0 bases, and 11 bases lay in between. The CDR3 extends over 16 amino acids. Looked up from germline, CDR1 is SGHTA and CDR2 is FQGTGA. CDR3 sequence (DNA): TGTGCCAGCAGCTTAACGGGGAGGGGCATGAACACTGAAGCTTTCTTT. Its protein product is CASSLTGRGMNTEAFF.

This chain joins TRBV7-2 and TRBJ1-2; 10 nucleotides align to TRBD1. Germline V gene data show CDR1 as SGHTA and CDR2 as FQGNSA. V shed 1 base and J 7 bases; nucleotides not matched to a gene: 6. The CDR3 contains 15 residues. The CDR3 coding sequence is TGTGCCAGCAGCTTAGGGACAGGGGGATTGGGTGGCTACACCTTC. Translating gives CASSLGTGGLGGYTF.

This clone was recorded only once. The gene calls are TRBV6-6 and TRBJ2-1; 12 nucleotides line up with TRBD1. Per germline, CDR1 MNHNY and CDR2 SVGAGI (reference sequence). The J segment lost 7 bases and the V segment lost 3 bases, leaving 7 bases of the junction unmatched. The length of the CDR3 is 16 residues. In DNA, the CDR3 is TGTGCCAGCAGTTATCCGCCGGGACAGGGGGCTAATGAGCAGTTCTTC. Amino acids: CASSYPPGQGANEQFF.

This chain connects TRBV6-1 to TRBJ2-3; D perhaps matches TRBD2 (5 bases). The CDR3 consists of 14 residues. Trimming cost V 3 bases and J 5 bases, with 12 bases left between them. Per the germline V gene, CDR1 is MNHNS and CDR2 is SASEGT. The CDR3 DNA reads TGTGCCAGCAGTGATGGACTTTTTGTAGATACGCAGTATTTT. Translation gives CASSDGLFVDTQYF.

V is TRBV28 and J is TRBJ2-3; 7 bases map to TRBD1. The germline V gene has CDR1 MDHEN and CDR2 SYDVKM. The CDR3 extends over 13 amino acids. Trimming took 7 bases from V and 3 from J; bases not matched to a gene: 4. The CDR3 DNA is TGTGCCAGCACACTACAGGGGACAGATACGCAGTATTTT. Encoded protein: CASTLQGTDTQYF.

The rearrangement uses TRBV19 and TRBJ1-2, with D unclear. The CDR3 sequence is 15 residues long. The V gene lost 3 bases and the J gene lost 2 bases, with 13 bases spanning the gap. Germline lookup yields CDR1 LNHDA and CDR2 SQIVND (reference sequence). The CDR3 DNA sequence: TGTGCCAGTAGTATTGCAGGAATTAACAACTATGGCTACACCTTC. Translated, it gives CASSIAGINNYGYTF.

This chain uses TRBV29-1 with TRBJ2-1; D not resolved. V lost 7 bases to trimming and J lost 9 bases, with 22 bases between them. This CDR3 region has 14 residues. CDR1 is SQVTM and CDR2 is ANQGSEA in the germline V gene. This CDR3 reads CSAGLGSGLGEQFF. Here the CDR3 DNA reads TGCAGCGCCGGGTTAGGGTCGGGCTTGGGTGAGCAGTTCTTC.

The chain recombines TRBV19 with TRBJ1-5; 7 bases agree with TRBD1. Germline V gene data show CDR1 as LNHDA and CDR2 as SQIVND (reference sequence). This CDR3 spans 18 amino acids. V lost 10 bases and J lost 3; bases outside the gene matches: 21. CDR3 sequence (DNA): TGTGCCACCCACCCTCGCAACCGGGGGACAGACACCAATCAGCCCCAGCATTTT. The encoded protein is CATHPRNRGTDTNQPQHF.

The genes are TRBV5-4 and TRBJ2-2, with 7 bases lining up with TRBD2. Germline CDR1 and CDR2: SGHNT and YYREEE (reference sequence). Trimming at V came to 3 bases and at J to 4 bases, leaving 6 bases not matched to a gene. The CDR3 extends over 15 amino acids. The DNA for the CDR3 is TGTGCCAGCAGCTGGGGGGGAGGTAGCACCGGGGAGCTGTTTTTT. This gives the protein CASSWGGGSTGELFF.